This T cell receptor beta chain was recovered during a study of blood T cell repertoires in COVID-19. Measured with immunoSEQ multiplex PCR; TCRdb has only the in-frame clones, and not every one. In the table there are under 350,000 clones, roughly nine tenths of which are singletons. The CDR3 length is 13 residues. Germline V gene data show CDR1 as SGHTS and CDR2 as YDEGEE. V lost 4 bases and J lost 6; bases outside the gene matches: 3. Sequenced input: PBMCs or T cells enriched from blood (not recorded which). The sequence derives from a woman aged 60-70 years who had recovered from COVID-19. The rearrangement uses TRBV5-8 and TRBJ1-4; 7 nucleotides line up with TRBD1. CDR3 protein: CASSDRVDEKLFF. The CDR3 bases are TGTGCCAGCAGCGACAGGGTGGATGAAAAACTGTTTTTT.